One sample yielded the 10 T cell receptor beta chains listed below, sequenced in a study of CD4 T cells in relation to SARS-CoV-2 and coronaviruses. This table comes from immunoSEQ multiplex PCR, and its TCRdb copy is limited to in-frame clones, with some not included. Of under 45,000 clones listed, less than 85% are singletons. For these TCRs, the target antigens are not known. The sequencing sample was made of naive CD4+ T cells from PBMCs, cultured in vitro. Documented subset: naive CD4+ T cells isolated by negative enrichment. The source is an adult with COVID-19.

The chain carries TRBV30 and TRBJ2-5; 7 nucleotides agree with TRBD1. CDR1 GTSNPN and CDR2 SVGIG come from the germline V gene (reference sequence). The length of the CDR3 is 13 residues. Trimming removed 2 bases from V and 2 bases from J; junction bases left unmatched: 2. The CDR3 coding sequence is TGTGCCTGGAGTTCGACAGGGCAAGAGACCCAGTACTTC. This sequence encodes CAWSSTGQETQYF.

This clone was seen only a few times. The chain is built from TRBV7-9 and TRBJ1-5; D is ambiguous. Germline assignment: CDR1 SEHNR and CDR2 FQNEAQ (reference sequence). CDR3 length: 13 amino acids. V shed 10 bases and J shed 11 bases, with 21 bases lying between them. This CDR3 reads CATQRMYGETQHF. As DNA, the CDR3 is TGTGCCACCCAAAGGATGTATGGGGAGACCCAGCATTTT.

The chain joins TRBV15 to TRBJ2-4; TRBD2 matches at 12 bases. V trimming: 6 bases; J trimming: 1 base; junction bases outside the gene matches: 7. The germline gives CDR1 LNHNV, CDR2 YYDKDF (reference sequence). The CDR3 is made up of 17 amino acids. This CDR3 reads CATSRLAGVGAKNIQYF. As DNA, the CDR3 is TGTGCCACCAGTAGACTAGCGGGAGTGGGGGCCAAAAACATTCAGTACTTC.

V is TRBV9 and J is TRBJ2-1, with 8 bases aligning to TRBD1. This CDR3 spans 14 amino acids. V dropped 3 bases and J dropped 7; count of bases not matched to a gene: 6. Germline values: CDR1 SGDLS, CDR2 YYNGEE. CDR3 sequence (DNA): TGTGCCAGCAGCGGAGACAGGGGAAAAAATGAGCAGTTCTTC. Translating gives CASSGDRGKNEQFF.

This clone showed up just once. V usage is TRBV11-2 and J usage is TRBJ2-1, with 7 bases identical to TRBD2. V dropped 5 bases and J dropped 10; count of bases not matched to a gene: 2. The CDR3 has 11 amino acids. CDR1 and CDR2 (germline): SGHAT, FQNNGV. CDR3 DNA: TGTGCCAGCAGCCGGGGACTAGAGCAGTTCTTC. Translating gives CASSRGLEQFF.

V is TRBV28 and J is TRBJ1-2; tentative D call: TRBD1 (6 bases). V was clipped by 2 bases and J by 0 bases, with 16 bases between them. The CDR3 sequence is 17 residues long. From germline, CDR1 is MDHEN and CDR2 SYDVKM. The CDR3 protein is CASSLTGSGSANYGYTF. The CDR3, as DNA: TGTGCCAGCAGTTTAACAGGGTCCGGTTCAGCTAACTATGGCTACACCTTC.

The J gene is TRBJ2-3, the V gene TRBV28, with 8 bases fitting TRBD2. CDR1 is MDHEN, CDR2 SYDVKM, per germline. The junction had 7 bases not matched to a gene; V was cut back by 5 bases and J by 0 bases. This CDR3 is 16 amino acids long. CDR3 loop: CASSTPSSGSTDTQYF. CDR3 nucleotide sequence: TGTGCCAGCAGTACCCCGTCTAGCGGGAGCACAGATACGCAGTATTTT.

The chain has TRBV5-1 and TRBJ2-7; D gene uncertain. CDR3 length: 14 amino acids. V was cut by 5 bases and J by 3 bases, with 15 bases left in between. Germline V gene data show CDR1 as SGHRS and CDR2 as YFSETQ. The CDR3 reads CASSNTDGFYEQYF. In nucleotides, the CDR3 is TGCGCCAGCAGTAATACGGACGGTTTCTACGAGCAGTACTTC.

Only one count was recorded for this clone. J is TRBJ1-2 and V is TRBV9, with no clear D. Germline CDR1 and CDR2: SGDLS and YYNGEE. The CDR3 extends over 15 amino acids. V dropped 0 bases and J dropped 4 bases, with 13 bases sitting between them. The CDR3 DNA sequence: TGTGCCAGCAGCGTAGGTATTGGGGATGGCTATGGCTACACCTTC. As protein: CASSVGIGDGYGYTF. Based on the CDR3 plus reference TRBV9 and TRBJ1-2, the full variable domain is DSGVTQTPKHLITATGQRVTLRCSPRSGDLSVYWYQQSLDQGLQFLIQYYNGEERAKGNILERFSAQQFPDLHSELNLSSLELGDSALYFCASSVGIGDGYGYTFGSGTRLTVV.

The V and J genes are TRBV20-1 and TRBJ1-1; D not certain. Germline-derived CDR1 and CDR2 are DFQATT and SNEGSKA (reference sequence). The V and J ends lost 3 bases and 4 bases respectively, with 6 bases between them. This CDR3 has 11 residues. DNA for the CDR3: TGCAGTGCTAGCCGGGCCACTGAAGCTTTCTTT. It translates to CSASRATEAFF.